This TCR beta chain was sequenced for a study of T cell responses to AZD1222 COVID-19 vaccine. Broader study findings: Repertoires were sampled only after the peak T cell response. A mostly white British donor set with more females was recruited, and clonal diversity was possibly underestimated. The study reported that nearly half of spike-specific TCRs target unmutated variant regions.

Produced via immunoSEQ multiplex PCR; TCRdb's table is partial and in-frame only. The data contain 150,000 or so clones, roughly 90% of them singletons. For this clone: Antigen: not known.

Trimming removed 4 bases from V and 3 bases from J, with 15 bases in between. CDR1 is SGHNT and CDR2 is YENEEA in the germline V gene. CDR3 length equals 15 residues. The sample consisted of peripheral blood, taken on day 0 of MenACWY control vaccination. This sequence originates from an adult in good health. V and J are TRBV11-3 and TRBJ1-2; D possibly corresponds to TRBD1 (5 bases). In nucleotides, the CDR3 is TGTGCCAGCAGCTCCCCCTTCGACAGCTACTATGGCTACACCTTC. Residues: CASSSPFDSYYGYTF.